This T cell receptor (beta chain) is from a study of CD8 T cell repertoires and HIV-1 epitope variants. Study information: Epitopes were three Gag families plus Nef HW9 and YT9. A roughly 10-day culture received IL-2, IL-7 and IL-15 on days 3 and 7.

General study results and limits: Nef KF9 drew about five clonotypes and HW9 one, without TAALDMSHF responses.

Notes on this clone: Antigen unknown.

The data were produced by immunoSEQ multiplex PCR, yet TCRdb's version contains in-frame clones alone and is incomplete. The data contain around 5,400 clones, 66% of them seen just once; the ten biggest clones take up around 38%. The origin of this receptor is a male donor with HIV. Source material: cultured CD8+ T cells derived from PBMCs.

CDR3 residues: CASTERDPYNEQFF. The CDR3 DNA reads TGTGCCAGCACCGAGCGGGACCCCTACAATGAGCAGTTCTTC. The V gene is TRBV27, the J gene TRBJ2-1, with 7 bases that match TRBD2. J lost 2 bases, V lost 7 bases, and 5 bases had no gene match. This CDR3 has 14 residues. Per the germline V gene, CDR1 is MNHEY and CDR2 is SMNVEV (reference sequence).